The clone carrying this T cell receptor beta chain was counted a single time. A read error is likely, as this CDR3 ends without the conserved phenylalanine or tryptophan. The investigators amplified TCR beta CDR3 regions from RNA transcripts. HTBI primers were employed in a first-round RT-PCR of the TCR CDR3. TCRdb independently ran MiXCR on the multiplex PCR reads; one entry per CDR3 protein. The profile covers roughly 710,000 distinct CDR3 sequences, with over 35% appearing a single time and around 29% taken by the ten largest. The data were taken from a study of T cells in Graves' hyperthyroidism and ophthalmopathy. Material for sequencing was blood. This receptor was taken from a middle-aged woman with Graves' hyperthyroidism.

The CDR3 is CAISAGYGYTL. For the CDR3, the DNA is TGTGCCATCAGTGCCGGGTATGGCTACACCCTC. The chain combines TRBV10-3 with TRBJ1-2; D uncertain. The germline V and J ends were trimmed by 4 bases and 5 bases, with 5 bases remaining between them. The CDR3 is 11 amino acids. CDR1 is ENHRY and CDR2 is SYGVKD in the germline V gene.